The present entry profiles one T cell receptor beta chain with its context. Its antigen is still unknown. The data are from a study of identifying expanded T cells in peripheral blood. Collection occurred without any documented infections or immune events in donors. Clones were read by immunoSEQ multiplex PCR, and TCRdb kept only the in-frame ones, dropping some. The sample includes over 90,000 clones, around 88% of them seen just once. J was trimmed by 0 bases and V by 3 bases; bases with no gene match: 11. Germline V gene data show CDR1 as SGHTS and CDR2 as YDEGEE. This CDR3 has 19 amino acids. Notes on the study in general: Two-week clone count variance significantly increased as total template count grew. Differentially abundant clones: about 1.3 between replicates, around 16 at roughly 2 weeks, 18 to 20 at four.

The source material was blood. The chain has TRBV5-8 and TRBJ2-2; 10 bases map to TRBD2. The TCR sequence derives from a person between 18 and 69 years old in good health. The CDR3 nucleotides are TGTGCCAGCAGCTCGGGGCTTGGTACTAGCGGGACGAACACCGGGGAGCTGTTTTTT. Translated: CASSSGLGTSGTNTGELFF. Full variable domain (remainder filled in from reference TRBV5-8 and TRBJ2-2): EAGVTQSPTHLIKTRGQQATLRCSPISGHTSVYWYQQALGLGLQFLLWYDEGEERNRGNFPPRFSGRQFPNYSSELNVNALELEDSALYLCASSSGLGTSGTNTGELFFGEGSRLTVL.